Below, 3 T cell receptor beta chains from the same sample are listed, as sequenced in a study of T-cell reconstitution after alpha-beta-depleted transplantation in children. It was with unique molecular identifiers that the TCRbeta library was prepared. MiXCR, run by TCRdb on the PCR reads, gives a single entry per CDR3 protein. The sample shows 700,000 to 950,000 distinct CDR3 sequences, around 17% of them seen only once. The sample here was PBMCs, mostly from graft donor cells, taken 360 days after TCRalphabeta/CD19-depleted stem cell transplant. The receptors were sampled from a male patient under 18 who had a stem cell transplant for acute lymphoblastic leukemia, so the T cells may come from the graft donor.

This clonotype was counted between two and nine times. The V gene is TRBV18, the J gene TRBJ2-7; D is undetermined. Trimming cost V 3 bases and J 3 bases, with 12 bases left between them. The CDR3 is 14 residues long. Looked up from germline, CDR1 is KGHSH and CDR2 is LQKENI. The CDR3 DNA follows: TGTGCCAGCTCACCCCGGGTGGAACTCTACGAGCAGTACTTC. This encodes CASSPRVELYEQYF.

This clonotype was detected a few times. The chain combines TRBV6-5 with TRBJ1-2, with D uncertain. From germline, CDR1 is MNHEY and CDR2 SVGAGI. CDR3 size: 13 residues. V lost 4 bases to trimming and J lost 5 bases, with 11 bases between them. The CDR3 spells CASSFQSIYGYTF. CDR3 DNA: TGTGCCAGCAGTTTCCAGTCGATATATGGCTACACCTTC.

This clonotype has just a few counts. The CDR3 reads CASSYKGTGTSGNWPYEQYF. The CDR3 DNA reads as TGCGCCAGCAGCTACAAGGGTACTGGGACTAGCGGGAACTGGCCCTACGAGCAGTACTTC. The chain couples TRBV5-1 to TRBJ2-7, with TRBD2 matching 13 bases. This CDR3 is built from 20 residues. Germline V gene lookup returns CDR1 SGHRS and CDR2 YFSETQ. The V segment lost 3 bases and the J segment 2 bases; nucleotides outside the gene matches: 17.